This TCR beta chain was captured in a study of early T cells in non-severe SARS-CoV-2 infection. Turning to this clonotype: Given a much more abundant clone one base away, this may be a read error.

Researchers tagged individual cDNA molecules with unique molecular identifiers. TCRdb called the 5' RACE reads again in MiXCR, with one record for every CDR3 protein. Of about 59,000 distinct CDR3 sequences in the sample, approximately 13% were seen once. CDR1 SGHTA and CDR2 FQGNSA come from the germline V gene. This CDR3 is built from 14 residues. This TCR was sampled from an adult who was a healthcare worker with PCR-confirmed SARS-CoV-2 infection or an uninfected control (not recorded which). The gene calls are TRBV7-2 and TRBJ2-3, with 12 nucleotides matching TRBD2. Sequenced material: whole blood, taken at baseline. The CDR3 region has the DNA TGTGTCAGCAGCTTGACTAGCGGGAGTGATACGCAGTATTTT. This codes for CVSSLTSGSDTQYF.